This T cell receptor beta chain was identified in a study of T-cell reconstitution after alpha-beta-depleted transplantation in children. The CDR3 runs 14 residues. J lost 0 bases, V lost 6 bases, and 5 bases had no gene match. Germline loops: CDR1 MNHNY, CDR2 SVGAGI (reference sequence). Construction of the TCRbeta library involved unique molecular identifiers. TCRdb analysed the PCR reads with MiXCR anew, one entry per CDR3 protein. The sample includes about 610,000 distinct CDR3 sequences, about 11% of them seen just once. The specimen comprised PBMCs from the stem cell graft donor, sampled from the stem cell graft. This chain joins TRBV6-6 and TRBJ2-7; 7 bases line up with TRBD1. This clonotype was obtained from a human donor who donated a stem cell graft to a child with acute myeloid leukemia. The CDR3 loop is CASSRQGSSYEQYF. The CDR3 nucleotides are TGTGCCAGCAGCCGACAGGGAAGCTCCTACGAGCAGTACTTC.